This entry lists 14 T cell receptor beta chains sequenced from one sample in a study of blood T cell repertoires in COVID-19. Data came from immunoSEQ multiplex PCR; TCRdb stores just in-frame clones and leaves some out. The table records approximately 270,000 clones, more than 85% of them present only once. Sequenced material: PBMCs or T cells enriched from blood (not recorded which). These receptors came from a man aged 40-55 years who had been exposed to COVID-19.

This rearrangement joins TRBV19 to TRBJ2-7, with D unresolved. The V gene's germline CDR1 is LNHDA and CDR2 SQIVND (reference sequence). This CDR3 region has 15 residues. The V end was cut by 1 base, the J end by 2 bases, with 12 bases between. The chain's CDR3 is CASSIGLLRTYEQYF. Here the CDR3 DNA reads TGTGCCAGTAGTATAGGCCTATTGCGAACCTACGAGCAGTACTTC.

The J gene is TRBJ2-2, the V gene TRBV9; 10 bases are a match to TRBD1. From germline, CDR1 is SGDLS and CDR2 YYNGEE. The junction had 18 bases not matched to a gene; V was cut back by 4 bases and J by 9 bases. This CDR3 has 18 amino acids. DNA for the CDR3: TGTGCCAGCAGCACACGTCCCGGGACAGGGGAGGCGACCTGGGAGCTGTTTTTT. Translated, it gives CASSTRPGTGEATWELFF.

V and J are TRBV7-9 and TRBJ2-7, with D possibly TRBD1 on 7 matching bases. Trimming took off 5 bases at V and 5 bases at J, with 19 bases between the two ends. CDR1 is SEHNR, CDR2 FQNEAQ, per germline (reference sequence). The CDR3 runs to 15 residues. CDR3 sequence reads: CASSPRGGGGNEQYF. The CDR3 region has the DNA TGTGCCAGCAGCCCCCGGGGTGGAGGGGGCAACGAGCAGTACTTC.

The chain joins TRBV3-1 (or the pseudogene TRBV3-2) to TRBJ1-1; D ambiguous. V was shortened by 4 bases and J by 5 bases, with 17 bases between the two germline ends. The CDR3 is 15 amino acids. The V gene's germline CDR1 is LGHDT and CDR2 YNNKEL (reference sequence). CDR3 region: CASSPREGSATEAFF. As DNA, the CDR3 is TGTGCCAGCAGCCCGAGGGAGGGTTCTGCAACTGAAGCTTTCTTT.

Points on this clone: Additional DNA sequences in this sample encode the identical CDR3. The V call is TRBV5-1, the J call TRBJ2-1; weak D call: TRBD2 (6 bases). Between the trimmed V and J ends, which lost 2 bases and 0 bases, there was a span of 6 bases. The germline CDR1 and CDR2 sequences are SGHRS and YFSETQ. The CDR3 is 14 amino acids. DNA of the CDR3: TGCGCCAGCAGCTTAGCGGGCTCCTACAATGAGCAGTTCTTC. Amino acid sequence: CASSLAGSYNEQFF.

This chain joins TRBV7-3 and TRBJ1-1, with 7 bases fitting TRBD1. The germline CDR1 and CDR2 sequences are SGHTA and FQGTGA. The CDR3 spans 13 residues. J lost 4 bases, V lost 5 bases, and 4 bases had no gene match. CDR3 amino acids: CASSPQGSTEAFF. The CDR3 nucleotides are TGTGCCAGCAGCCCACAGGGGAGCACTGAAGCTTTCTTT.

The V gene is TRBV19, the J gene TRBJ1-5; D is ambiguous. This CDR3 is 14 amino acids long. Trimming cost V 3 bases and J 9 bases, with 15 bases left between them. From germline, CDR1 is LNHDA and CDR2 SQIVND (reference sequence). The CDR3 region is CASSIGRSEVPQHF. Here the CDR3 DNA reads TGTGCCAGTAGTATTGGTAGGTCAGAGGTGCCCCAGCATTTT.

J is TRBJ2-3 and V is TRBV18, with TRBD1 identical over 7 bases. The CDR3 is 19 amino acids. V was clipped by 2 bases and J by 2 bases; unmatched bases: 16. Germline V gene lookup returns CDR1 KGHSH and CDR2 LQKENI. The CDR3 DNA follows: TGTGCCAGCTCACCAACACGACAGGGCACAATAACTATCACAGATACGCAGTATTTT. As protein: CASSPTRQGTITITDTQYF.

The genes are TRBV4-2 and TRBJ1-1; TRBD1 might be the D (6 bases). V was cut by 0 bases and J by 2 bases, with 7 bases left in between. Germline V CDR1 and CDR2: LGHNA, YNFKEQ. CDR3 length equals 14 residues. This chain's CDR3 is CASSQEQGNTEAFF. The CDR3 bases are TGTGCCAGCAGCCAAGAACAGGGTAACACTGAAGCTTTCTTT.

This clone was seen a single time. The gene calls are TRBV7-2 and TRBJ2-3; 9 bases are shared with TRBD2. The J segment lost 4 bases and the V segment lost 6 bases, leaving 5 bases of the junction unmatched. This CDR3 has 14 amino acids. Germline CDR1 and CDR2: SGHTA and FQGNSA. This chain's CDR3 is CASRGLATADTQYF. The CDR3 bases are TGTGCCAGCAGAGGACTAGCGACGGCAGATACGCAGTATTTT.

This chain uses TRBV4-1 with TRBJ1-1; D remains ambiguous. The CDR3 length is 20 residues. The V end lost 1 base, the J end lost 2 bases, and 26 bases lay between the germline ends. Germline V gives CDR1 MGHRA, CDR2 YSYEKL. The CDR3 reads CASSQVMNFGVGRGNTEAFF. CDR3 bases: TGCGCCAGCAGCCAAGTTATGAATTTCGGGGTCGGCCGGGGAAACACTGAAGCTTTCTTT.

This rearrangement joins TRBV27 to TRBJ1-2; TRBD1 might be the D (5 bases). The CDR3 spans 15 residues. The V end was cut by 6 bases, the J end by 4 bases, with 18 bases between. Germline V gene sequence: CDR1 MNHEY, CDR2 SMNVEV (reference sequence). The CDR3 DNA reads as TGTGCCAGCAGCCCGAGTTGGGGGGTTCGCTATGGCTACACCTTC. This codes for CASSPSWGVRYGYTF.

This sequence joins TRBV28 and TRBJ1-4; the match to TRBD1 covers 9 bases. Germline values: CDR1 MDHEN, CDR2 SYDVKM. The CDR3 contains 15 residues. J gave up 10 bases and V 1 base, and 7 bases lay outside the gene matches. CDR3 nucleotides: TGTGCCAGCAGTTTATTGTCGGACAGGGGAGGAAAACTGTTTTTT. This translates into CASSLLSDRGGKLFF.

The chain employs TRBV27 and TRBJ1-5, with TRBD1 as a possible D gene (6 bases). Germline CDR1 MNHEY, CDR2 SMNVEV (reference sequence). Between the trimmed V and J ends, which lost 6 bases and 5 bases, there was a span of 14 bases. The CDR3 totals 14 residues. CDR3 sequence: CASRPRGSYQPQHF. The CDR3 DNA reads as TGTGCCAGCAGACCGAGGGGGTCGTATCAGCCCCAGCATTTT.